Each of the 25 T cell receptor beta chains below was sequenced from the same sample in a study of shared clonotypes between healthy human individuals (dated by TCRdb to the early 2020s). Library preparation employed the immunoSEQ multiplex PCR assay. TCRdb mirrors the immuneACCESS table, restricted to in-frame sequences. Some clones are absent from its copies; in checked studies, under half trace to an unresolved V gene, and the reason for the others is unknown. This sample holds more than 2 million clones; roughly 95% were observed only once. The leading ten clones occupy around 0.13% of the sample. The material sequenced was naive CD4+ T cells sorted from blood. The sample's cell subset or site label is to be understood as: CD45RA+ positively selected. The receptors were gathered from a man in his late teens or twenties in good health.

The rearrangement joins TRBV7-9 to TRBJ1-4, with 10 positions matching TRBD1. The CDR3 has 15 amino acids. The germline V gene has CDR1 SEHNR and CDR2 FQNEAQ (reference sequence). V lost 6 bases to trimming and J lost 10 bases; unmatched junction nucleotides: 11. The CDR3 bases are TGTGCCAGCAGACCACGCCGGGACAGGGGAGGAAAACTGTTTTTT. Encoded protein: CASRPRRDRGGKLFF.

This rearrangement joins TRBV30 to TRBJ2-1; D is uncertain. The CDR3 is 12 amino acids. The germline V gene has CDR1 GTSNPN and CDR2 SVGIG (reference sequence). Deletions cut 2 bases from V and 8 bases from J, with 10 bases between. The CDR3 is CAWSRIGDEQFF. CDR3 nucleotide sequence: TGTGCCTGGAGTCGGATTGGGGATGAGCAGTTCTTC.

Notes on this clone: The same CDR3 also results from other DNA sequences found in this sample. The chain joins TRBV6-6 to TRBJ2-7, with D maybe TRBD1 (6 bases). Germline CDR1 and CDR2: MNHNY and SVGAGI (reference sequence). CDR3 length: 12 amino acids. The germline V and J ends were trimmed by 4 bases and 4 bases, with 8 bases remaining between them. CDR3 sequence (DNA): TGTGCCAGCAGTTTCCAGGGGTACGAGCAGTACTTC. Its translation is CASSFQGYEQYF.

V is TRBV7-9 and J is TRBJ2-2; 8 bases fit TRBD1. The germline V gene encodes CDR1 SEHNR and CDR2 FQNEAQ (reference sequence). This CDR3 is built from 17 residues. V shed 3 bases and J 1 base; nucleotides not matched to a gene: 7. DNA for the CDR3: TGTGCCAGCAGCTTCGGACAGGGTAACTTGAACACCGGGGAGCTGTTTTTT. It encodes CASSFGQGNLNTGELFF.

The count of this clone is one. The chain combines TRBV18 with TRBJ2-5; no firm D call. Germline V lookup: CDR1 KGHSH, CDR2 LQKENI. V was trimmed by 4 bases and J by 2 bases, leaving 11 bases between them. CDR3 size: 14 residues. The CDR3 loop reads CASSRDWQQETQYF. The CDR3 DNA follows: TGTGCCAGCTCACGCGACTGGCAGCAAGAGACCCAGTACTTC.

The J gene is TRBJ2-7, the V gene TRBV5-5; 8 positions match TRBD1. Trimming cost V 8 bases and J 7 bases; bases outside gene matches: 14. CDR1 is SGHKS and CDR2 is YYEKEE in the germline V gene (reference sequence). The CDR3 is 14 amino acids. CDR3: CASRLGQGASEQYF. The CDR3 coding sequence is TGTGCCAGTCGATTAGGACAGGGTGCGAGTGAGCAGTACTTC.

V is TRBV18 and J is TRBJ2-1, with D possibly matching TRBD2 (5 bases). Germline V gene lookup returns CDR1 KGHSH and CDR2 LQKENI. The CDR3 spans 15 residues. The V end was cut by 3 bases, the J end by 2 bases, with 11 bases between. This chain's CDR3 is CASSPSRETYNEQFF. Here the CDR3 DNA reads TGTGCCAGCTCACCCTCGAGGGAGACCTACAATGAGCAGTTCTTC.

V and J are TRBV2 and TRBJ2-2; D is unresolved. The germline gives CDR1 SNHLY, CDR2 FYNNEI. V lost 6 bases to trimming and J lost 0 bases, with 11 bases between them. The CDR3 contains 15 residues. As DNA, the CDR3 is TGTGCCAGCAGCGCGGACCGCCCGAACACCGGGGAGCTGTTTTTT. This encodes CASSADRPNTGELFF.

The chain has TRBV5-1 and TRBJ2-3; D not certain. The germline V and J ends were trimmed by 2 bases and 0 bases, with 7 bases remaining between them. The germline V gene encodes CDR1 SGHRS and CDR2 YFSETQ. The CDR3 totals 14 residues. The CDR3 region is CASSFSLSTDTQYF. CDR3 nucleotide sequence: TGCGCCAGCAGCTTCAGTTTAAGCACAGATACGCAGTATTTT.

The chain uses TRBV6-1 and TRBJ2-1; tentative D call: TRBD2 (6 bases). Per the germline V gene, CDR1 is MNHNS and CDR2 is SASEGT. CDR3 length: 15 amino acids. The V end was cut by 1 base, the J end by 7 bases, with 14 bases between. The DNA of the CDR3 is TGTGCCAGCAGTGAAGGAAAGGCTAGCGTTAATGAGCAGTTCTTC. As protein: CASSEGKASVNEQFF.

The chain uses TRBV30 and TRBJ1-5; 9 nucleotides match TRBD1. V dropped 6 bases and J dropped 6; count of bases not matched to a gene: 6. Germline V gene sequence: CDR1 GTSNPN, CDR2 SVGIG (reference sequence). There are 13 residues in the CDR3. The CDR3 region has the DNA TGTGCCTGTGCCGGGACAGGGATTCAGCCCCAGCATTTT. Translation: CACAGTGIQPQHF.

The rearrangement uses TRBV20-1 and TRBJ2-5; D gene uncertain. Trimming removed 5 bases at V and 5 bases at J, with 6 bases between. Germline CDR1 reads DFQATT; CDR2 reads SNEGSKA (reference sequence). This CDR3 is 10 amino acids long. CDR3 sequence: CSAFEETQYF. The CDR3 DNA reads TGCAGTGCTTTTGAGGAGACCCAGTACTTC.

Remarks on this clone: Other DNA sequences of this sample code for an identical CDR3. This chain connects TRBV11-2 to TRBJ2-2, with D possibly being TRBD2 (6 bases). The CDR3 runs to 15 residues. Looked up from germline, CDR1 is SGHAT and CDR2 is FQNNGV. Trimming cost V 1 base and J 5 bases, with 11 bases left between them. The CDR3: CASSLAGVGTGELFF. The CDR3, as DNA: TGTGCCAGCAGCTTAGCGGGGGTTGGGACCGGGGAGCTGTTTTTT. Full variable domain (missing parts from reference TRBV11-2 and TRBJ2-2): EAGVAQSPRYKIIEKRQSVAFWCNPISGHATLYWYQQILGQGPKLLIQFQNNGVVDDSQLPKDRFSAERLKGVDSTLKIQPAKLEDSAVYLCASSLAGVGTGELFFGEGSRLTVL.

The CDR3 DNA is TGTGCCAGCAGCATTAACTACAAAGAGACCCAGTACTTC. It codes for CASSINYKETQYF. The rearrangement uses TRBV6-1 and TRBJ2-5; D is unclear. This CDR3 has 13 amino acids. Per the germline V gene, CDR1 is MNHNS and CDR2 is SASEGT. Trimming stripped 6 bases from V and 3 bases from J, with 11 bases between.

The rearrangement uses TRBV6-1 and TRBJ1-2; 8 bases line up with TRBD1. This CDR3 has 12 amino acids. V lost 7 bases to trimming and J lost 7 bases; unmatched junction nucleotides: 5. The germline V gene has CDR1 MNHNS and CDR2 SASEGT. The CDR3 DNA is TGTGCCAGCATGGCAGGGGGCTTTGGCTACACCTTC. It codes for CASMAGGFGYTF.

This chain connects TRBV28 to TRBJ1-4; tentative D call: TRBD1 (5 bases). The CDR3 loop spans 16 amino acids. The V gene lost 7 bases and the J gene lost 8 bases, with 23 bases spanning the gap. Germline CDR1 reads MDHEN; CDR2 reads SYDVKM. The CDR3 bases are TGTGCCAGCACCACCCCTGGGGGAGGGGCAGGGGAAAAACTGTTTTTT. The encoded protein is CASTTPGGGAGEKLFF.

The chain couples TRBV7-8 to TRBJ2-7; tentatively, D is TRBD2 (6 bases). Germline V gives CDR1 SGHVS, CDR2 FQNEAQ. The CDR3 covers 15 residues. Trimming took off 4 bases at V and 0 bases at J, with 13 bases between the two ends. CDR3 loop: CASSSSGTLSYEQYF. CDR3 DNA: TGTGCCAGCAGCTCATCCGGGACTCTCTCCTACGAGCAGTACTTC.

In this sample, this clone turned up once. The V gene is TRBV4-3, the J gene TRBJ2-7; 7 nucleotides align to TRBD2. The CDR3 sequence is 13 residues long. Germline values: CDR1 LGHNA, CDR2 YSLEER. V was pared by 5 bases and J by 6 bases, with 7 bases of the junction left unmatched. This CDR3 is CASSISGVGEQYF. The DNA of the CDR3 is TGCGCCAGCAGCATCAGCGGGGTCGGCGAGCAGTACTTC.

The chain links TRBV6-5 to TRBJ2-5; D is perhaps TRBD2 (6 bases). The CDR3 totals 13 residues. The ends were cut back, 10 bases at V and 7 bases at J, with 19 bases in the middle. Germline V gene data show CDR1 as MNHEY and CDR2 as SVGAGI. The CDR3 here is CATSSGQQMTQYF. In DNA form, the CDR3 reads TGTGCCACCTCGAGCGGGCAGCAGATGACCCAGTACTTC.

As regards this clone: Germline and junction disagree at one end, which may indicate a read error. The V gene is TRBV7-9, the J gene TRBJ1-3; D unclear. The CDR3 covers 13 residues. Germline V gene lookup returns CDR1 SEHNR and CDR2 FQNEAQ (reference sequence). The DNA for the CDR3 is TGTGCCAGCATCTTAGGCGCGGGAAACACCATATATTTT. Translation gives CASILGAGNTIYF.

V usage is TRBV10-3 and J usage is TRBJ1-2, with D possibly TRBD1 on 6 matching bases. The V end was cut by 6 bases, the J end by 6 bases, with 14 bases between. From germline, CDR1 is ENHRY and CDR2 SYGVKD. This CDR3 comprises 13 residues. DNA for the CDR3: TGTGCCATCAGCGTACAGGGCGGCGATGGCTACACCTTC. Its protein is CAISVQGGDGYTF.

The chain carries TRBV12-5 and TRBJ2-7; D might be TRBD2 (6 bases). Per germline, CDR1 LGHNT and CDR2 FRNRAP. Trimming cost V 5 bases and J 11 bases, with 16 bases left between them. The CDR3 runs 12 residues. CDR3 protein: CASGPSGREKYF. The CDR3 region has the DNA TGTGCTAGTGGTCCCTCCGGGAGAGAAAAGTACTTC. Based on the CDR3 plus reference TRBV12-5 and TRBJ2-7, the full variable domain is DARVTQTPRHKVTEMGQEVTMRCQPILGHNTVFWYRQTMMQGLELLAYFRNRAPLDDSGMPKDRFSAEMPDATLATLKIQPSEPRDSAVYFCASGPSGREKYFGPGTRLTVT.

This chain connects TRBV7-2 to TRBJ1-2, with no clear D. This CDR3 comprises 13 residues. CDR1 is SGHTA and CDR2 is FQGNSA in the germline V gene. Trimming removed 0 bases from V and 5 bases from J, with 7 bases in between. The CDR3 DNA reads TGTGCCAGCAGCTTAGCAGGGAAGTATGGCTACACCTTC. This sequence encodes CASSLAGKYGYTF. Together with reference TRBV7-2 and TRBJ1-2, the CDR3 gives the full variable domain: GAGVSQSPSNKVTEKGKDVELRCDPISGHTALYWYRQSLGQGLEFLIYFQGNSAPDKSGLPSDRFSAERTGGSVSTLTIQRTQQEDSAVYLCASSLAGKYGYTFGSGTRLTVV.

V is TRBV11-2 and J is TRBJ2-7; D is perhaps TRBD2 (6 bases). This CDR3 has 14 amino acids. Germline CDR1 reads SGHAT; CDR2 reads FQNNGV. Trimming took 5 bases from V and 1 from J, leaving 12 bases between them. The CDR3: CASSPVEGSYEQYF. DNA for the CDR3: TGTGCCAGCAGCCCAGTGGAGGGGTCCTACGAGCAGTACTTC.

CDR3 sequence reads: CASSPGHLSSYEQYF. In DNA form, the CDR3 reads TGCGCCAGCAGCCCGGGACACTTGAGCTCCTACGAGCAGTACTTC. V is TRBV5-1 and J is TRBJ2-7, with a possible D match to TRBD1 (6 bases). The CDR3 sequence is 15 residues long. V lost 4 bases, J lost 0 bases, and 14 bases lay in between. Germline V CDR1 and CDR2: SGHRS, YFSETQ.